This entry is about one T cell receptor beta chain. V lost 5 bases to trimming and J lost 4 bases, with 15 bases between them. The CDR3 has 15 residues. Germline-derived CDR1 and CDR2 are SGHDT and YYEEEE. This sample is drawn from a study of long-term antiretroviral therapy in people with HIV. Researchers ran immunoSEQ v3.0 at survey level. Here immunoSEQ multiplex PCR was the method, and the copy in TCRdb shows in-frame clones only, minus some. In the table there are about 24,000 clones, roughly 80% of which are singletons. Sequences were derived from unsorted PBMCs, sampled 0.4 years after starting antiretroviral therapy. The V call is TRBV5-6, the J call TRBJ2-2, with D possibly matching TRBD1 (6 bases). The sequence derives from a man aged 50-60 years with HIV. The CDR3 sequence: CASSPTGSPTGELFF. DNA for the CDR3: TGTGCCAGCAGTCCTACAGGGTCTCCCACCGGGGAGCTGTTTTTT.